Presented here are 17 T cell receptor beta chains from one specimen sequenced in a study of blood T cell repertoires in COVID-19. Profiling relied on immunoSEQ multiplex PCR, and the TCRdb table lists in-frame clones only, not all of them. The repertoire has roughly 250,000 clones, around 88% of them found once; the top ten carry around 1.3%. Sequenced sample: PBMCs or T cells enriched from blood (not recorded which). Receptors were obtained from a woman in her forties with acute COVID-19.

The J gene is TRBJ1-2, the V gene TRBV30, with D possibly being TRBD1 (6 bases). V lost 3 bases to trimming and J lost 0 bases, with 11 bases between them. Germline loops: CDR1 GTSNPN, CDR2 SVGIG (reference sequence). The CDR3 sequence is 14 residues long. CDR3 coding DNA: TGTGCCTGGAGCGGACAGCACGCTAACTATGGCTACACCTTC. Translating gives CAWSGQHANYGYTF.

This rearrangement joins TRBV18 to TRBJ2-2, with 8 bases fitting TRBD2. The germline V gene encodes CDR1 KGHSH and CDR2 LQKENI. V was clipped by 5 bases and J by 4 bases; unmatched bases: 9. CDR3 size: 16 residues. The DNA for the CDR3 is TGTGCCAGCTCAAAGGAACTAGCGGAGACCACCGGGGAGCTGTTTTTT. This encodes CASSKELAETTGELFF.

This clone was seen a few times. The chain uses TRBV7-2 and TRBJ1-2; TRBD1 is a possible D gene (6 bases). Trimming removed 3 bases at V and 0 bases at J, with 14 bases between. CDR1 is SGHTA and CDR2 is FQGNSA in the germline V gene. This CDR3 is 16 amino acids long. CDR3 in DNA: TGTGCCAGCAGCTTCCAAGGCGGGGGCACTAACTATGGCTACACCTTC. Its protein is CASSFQGGGTNYGYTF.

V usage is TRBV24-1 and J usage is TRBJ2-2; D unclear. The CDR3 sequence is 15 residues long. Germline V lookup: CDR1 KGHDR, CDR2 SFDVKD. V lost 4 bases and J 6 bases, leaving 14 bases between the germline ends. CDR3 nucleotide sequence: TGTGCCACCAGTGACCCCAACAGTTTACCCGGGGAGCTGTTTTTT. It codes for CATSDPNSLPGELFF.

In regard to this clone: The same CDR3 also results from other DNA sequences found in this sample. The V and J genes are TRBV5-4 and TRBJ2-3; perhaps TRBD1 as D (8 bases). The CDR3 is 15 residues long. Germline CDR1 is SGHNT and CDR2 is YYREEE (reference sequence). V was clipped by 2 bases and J by 1 base, with 11 bases between them. The CDR3: CASSLAGQGTDTQYF. CDR3 bases: TGTGCCAGCAGCTTAGCGGGACAGGGCACAGATACGCAGTATTTT.

J is TRBJ1-5 and V is TRBV24-1; no reliable D call. The germline V gene has CDR1 KGHDR and CDR2 SFDVKD. Deletions cut 2 bases from V and 11 bases from J, with 18 bases between. The CDR3 totals 15 residues. The CDR3 loop reads CATSDSRRHQRTQHF. CDR3 bases: TGTGCCACCAGTGATTCTAGGAGGCACCAGAGGACCCAGCATTTT.

The rearrangement joins TRBV11-2 to TRBJ2-7, with D unclear. This CDR3 is built from 13 residues. CDR1 and CDR2 from the germline V gene are SGHAT and FQNNGV. Trimming shortened V by 0 bases and J by 3 bases, and 6 bases separated the two germline ends. CDR3 protein: CASSLDLSYEQYF. In DNA form, the CDR3 reads TGTGCCAGCAGCTTAGATCTGAGCTACGAGCAGTACTTC.

This clone has a single count. V is TRBV7-9 and J is TRBJ2-7; D is possibly TRBD2 (6 bases). CDR3 length: 13 amino acids. Germline lookup yields CDR1 SEHNR and CDR2 FQNEAQ (reference sequence). Trimming shortened V by 2 bases and J by 6 bases, and 11 bases separated the two germline ends. CDR3 residues: CASSLMGRGEQYF. The CDR3 bases are TGTGCCAGCAGCTTAATGGGGCGGGGCGAGCAGTACTTC.

The chain has TRBV9 and TRBJ2-3, with 9 bases matching TRBD2. The ends lost 2 bases at V and 2 bases at J; junction bases unmatched: 3. Germline CDR1 reads SGDLS; CDR2 reads YYNGEE. This CDR3 region has 15 residues. CDR3 sequence (DNA): TGTGCCAGCAGCGTGGGACTAGCATACACAGATACGCAGTATTTT. The encoded protein is CASSVGLAYTDTQYF.

This chain connects TRBV24-1 to TRBJ1-5; 9 bases line up with TRBD1. V gave up 10 bases and J gave up 6 bases; unmatched junction bases: 3. The CDR3 is 12 residues long. Germline V gene sequence: CDR1 KGHDR, CDR2 SFDVKD. Here the CDR3 reads CATGQGRQPQHF. The CDR3 bases are TGTGCCACGGGACAGGGTCGTCAGCCCCAGCATTTT.

The CDR3 DNA sequence: TGTGCCAGCAGCACGGCGGACAGGGGAGCTCGGGAGCAGTACTTC. Protein: CASSTADRGAREQYF. The chain joins TRBV7-9 to TRBJ2-7; 9 nucleotides align to TRBD1. The V segment lost 5 bases and the J segment 7 bases; nucleotides outside the gene matches: 12. Germline V CDR1 and CDR2: SEHNR, FQNEAQ (reference sequence). The length of the CDR3 is 15 residues.

The V and J genes are TRBV19 and TRBJ1-2; D gene uncertain. Germline assignment: CDR1 LNHDA and CDR2 SQIVND (reference sequence). The CDR3 has 13 residues. Trimming shortened V by 6 bases and J by 3 bases, and 11 bases separated the two germline ends. CDR3 DNA sequence: TGTGCCAGTAGCCACGGGGAAGACTATGGCTACACCTTC. Translation gives CASSHGEDYGYTF.

This chain links TRBV11-2 with TRBJ1-3, with 8 bases fitting TRBD1. The CDR3 spans 18 residues. Germline V gene lookup returns CDR1 SGHAT and CDR2 FQNNGV. The trim removed 5 bases at V and 1 base at J, leaving 13 bases unmatched. The CDR3: CASSAGLDRGSSGNTIYF. For the CDR3, the DNA is TGTGCCAGCAGCGCCGGGCTCGACAGGGGTTCTTCTGGAAACACCATATATTTT.

V usage is TRBV7-2 and J usage is TRBJ1-1; no definite D call. Germline V gives CDR1 SGHTA, CDR2 FQGNSA. This CDR3 spans 13 amino acids. V was trimmed by 8 bases and J by 3 bases, leaving 13 bases between them. CDR3: CASRLGRDTEAFF. CDR3 coding DNA: TGTGCCAGCCGGTTGGGGAGGGACACTGAAGCTTTCTTT.

This clone was recorded only once. The rearrangement uses TRBV11-3 and TRBJ2-4; 8 nucleotides agree with TRBD1. V dropped 1 base and J dropped 8; count of bases not matched to a gene: 10. The CDR3 runs 16 residues. Germline loops: CDR1 SGHNT, CDR2 YENEEA. This CDR3 reads CASSLGTGGPMDIQYF. CDR3 coding DNA: TGTGCCAGCAGCTTAGGAACAGGGGGACCGATGGACATTCAGTACTTC. Supplemented by reference TRBV11-3 and TRBJ2-4, the full variable domain reads EAGVVQSPRYKIIEKKQPVAFWCNPISGHNTLYWYLQNLGQGPELLIRYENEEAVDDSQLPKDRFSAERLKGVDSTLKIQPAELGDSAVYLCASSLGTGGPMDIQYFGAGTRLSVL.

V usage is TRBV10-2 and J usage is TRBJ1-1, with 8 bases identical to TRBD1. The CDR3 is 14 residues long. The V and J ends lost 6 bases and 2 bases, in that order; junction bases with no gene match: 5. Germline CDR1 is WSHSY and CDR2 is SAAADI. For the CDR3, the DNA is TGCGCCAGCAGGATGACAGGGGACAACACTGAAGCTTTCTTT. The encoded protein is CASRMTGDNTEAFF.

The chain is built from TRBV27 and TRBJ1-4, with 7 bases aligning to TRBD1. Per germline, CDR1 MNHEY and CDR2 SMNVEV (reference sequence). CDR3 length: 15 amino acids. With 5 bases clipped from V and 7 bases from J, the junction kept 10 bases outside the gene matches. The chain's CDR3 is CASSPRAGTVEKLFF. CDR3 sequence (DNA): TGTGCCAGCAGTCCGAGGGCCGGGACAGTTGAAAAACTGTTTTTT.